The 15 T cell receptor beta chains below were found in one sample sequenced in a study of Ad26.COV2.S vaccination and SARS-CoV-2 variants. Sequenced by immunoSEQ multiplex PCR; TCRdb stores in-frame clones only, minus some. The table shows 350,000 to 500,000 clones, with 88% occurring only once. Treatment defined: over 15 received Ad26.COV2.S at low or high dose, single or two shots; a few received placebo; per-sample allocation not given. Vaccine and placebo recipients were sampled on day 63 after the first injection. The source material was peripheral blood, sampled in a trial of Ad26.COV2.S vaccine versus placebo. The source is a person aged 18-65 years who received the Ad26.COV2.S COVID-19 vaccine or a placebo.

The V and J genes are TRBV24-1 and TRBJ2-3; D uncertain. CDR1 and CDR2 (germline): KGHDR, SFDVKD. The CDR3 is made up of 17 amino acids. The ends were cut back, 5 bases at V and 0 bases at J, with 17 bases in the middle. The CDR3 here is CATSGDLRDWSTDTQYF. The CDR3 nucleotides are TGTGCCACCAGTGGGGATTTAAGGGATTGGAGCACAGATACGCAGTATTTT.

V usage is TRBV7-9 and J usage is TRBJ2-5, with D unresolved. The CDR3 covers 13 residues. Trimming left V 3 bases short and J 1 base short, with 6 bases between. Germline values: CDR1 SEHNR, CDR2 FQNEAQ (reference sequence). As DNA, the CDR3 is TGTGCCAGCAGCTTTACCAGCCAAGAGACCCAGTACTTC. It yields the protein CASSFTSQETQYF.

The chain carries TRBV3-1 (or the pseudogene TRBV3-2) and TRBJ1-2; D gene uncertain. V was pared by 5 bases and J by 0 bases, with 7 bases between. This CDR3 is built from 13 residues. Germline V gene lookup returns CDR1 LGHDT and CDR2 YNNKEL (reference sequence). CDR3 protein: CASSDRSNYGYTF. CDR3 DNA: TGTGCCAGCAGCGACCGATCTAACTATGGCTACACCTTC.

This clone was counted only a few times. This chain uses TRBV5-1 with TRBJ2-7; D could derive from TRBD1 or TRBD2 (6 bases each). This CDR3 contains 14 residues. Germline CDR1 is SGHRS and CDR2 is YFSETQ. Between the trimmed V and J ends, which lost 1 base and 5 bases, there was a span of 13 bases. CDR3 bases: TGCGCCAGCAGCTTGCAGGGGAGGATCGACGAGCAGTACTTC. Translating it yields CASSLQGRIDEQYF.

The chain recombines TRBV27 with TRBJ2-1, with TRBD2 matching over 11 bases. CDR3 length: 15 residues. Trimming at V came to 1 base and at J to 7 bases, leaving 3 bases not matched to a gene. The germline V gene has CDR1 MNHEY and CDR2 SMNVEV (reference sequence). CDR3: CASSLFSGGANEQFF. The CDR3, as DNA: TGTGCCAGCAGTTTATTTAGCGGGGGGGCAAATGAGCAGTTCTTC.

The chain uses TRBV19 and TRBJ2-1; D gene unclear. V was pared by 8 bases and J by 0 bases, with 8 bases between. There are 13 residues in the CDR3. The germline V gene encodes CDR1 LNHDA and CDR2 SQIVND (reference sequence). CDR3 DNA: TGTGCCAGTGGGGTTGGCTCCTACAATGAGCAGTTCTTC. Amino acid sequence: CASGVGSYNEQFF.

The V and J genes are TRBV9 and TRBJ2-1; D gene ambiguous. Germline CDR1 and CDR2: SGDLS and YYNGEE. Trimming stripped 1 base from V and 0 bases from J, with 5 bases between. The CDR3 sequence is 14 residues long. The chain's CDR3 is CASSVRSSYNEQFF. CDR3 nucleotide sequence: TGTGCCAGCAGCGTAAGGAGCTCCTACAATGAGCAGTTCTTC.

J is TRBJ2-3 and V is TRBV27, with TRBD2 matching over 11 bases. This CDR3 contains 15 residues. CDR1 is MNHEY, CDR2 SMNVEV, per germline (reference sequence). V shed 3 bases, J shed 5 bases, and the junction held 4 bases outside the gene matches. CDR3 residues: CASSFSGGAGDTQYF. CDR3 nucleotides: TGTGCCAGCAGTTTTAGCGGGGGGGCGGGAGATACGCAGTATTTT.

This clone was recorded once. The chain links TRBV28 to TRBJ2-7; 11 bases match TRBD1. Per germline, CDR1 MDHEN and CDR2 SYDVKM. V shed 3 bases, J shed 3 bases, and the junction held 7 bases outside the gene matches. The CDR3 covers 16 residues. The CDR3: CASSFGPGTGGYEQYF. CDR3 in DNA: TGTGCCAGCAGTTTCGGACCCGGGACAGGGGGCTACGAGCAGTACTTC.

This chain links TRBV30 with TRBJ1-4; D uncertain. With 5 bases removed from V and 9 bases from J, the gap between germline ends came to 28 bases. Germline V gives CDR1 GTSNPN, CDR2 SVGIG (reference sequence). The CDR3 runs 17 residues. Here the CDR3 DNA reads TGTGCCTGGTCGACTCTCTCCGCGGGAGTCCTTGCGAAAAAACTGTTTTTT. The encoded protein is CAWSTLSAGVLAKKLFF.

The chain couples TRBV20-1 to TRBJ1-2; TRBD1 might be the D (5 bases). Per the germline V gene, CDR1 is DFQATT and CDR2 is SNEGSKA (reference sequence). V lost 5 bases to trimming and J lost 7 bases, with 11 bases between them. The CDR3 covers 11 residues. CDR3 loop: CSAQGVLGYTF. The DNA for the CDR3 is TGCAGTGCTCAAGGGGTTCTTGGCTACACCTTC.

J is TRBJ1-1 and V is TRBV7-2; D not resolved. Germline V gives CDR1 SGHTA, CDR2 FQGNSA. The CDR3 totals 18 residues. V lost 3 bases and J 0 bases, leaving 20 bases between the germline ends. CDR3: CASSFYSTYGGMNTEAFF. DNA for the CDR3: TGTGCCAGCAGCTTTTATAGCACCTATGGAGGAATGAACACTGAAGCTTTCTTT.

The gene calls are TRBV4-3 and TRBJ1-1; D ambiguous. Between the trimmed V and J ends, which lost 1 base and 6 bases, there was a span of 21 bases. The germline CDR1 and CDR2 sequences are LGHNA and YSLEER. CDR3 length equals 17 residues. CDR3 nucleotides: TGCGCCAGCAGCCAAGTCGCGTCCAGAGGCGGAATGGCTGAAGCTTTCTTT. Translated: CASSQVASRGGMAEAFF.

The V gene is TRBV14, the J gene TRBJ2-7; 9 nucleotides agree with TRBD1. Germline V gene lookup returns CDR1 SGHDN and CDR2 FVKESK. There are 14 residues in the CDR3. V lost 2 bases and J lost 5; bases outside the gene matches: 4. The CDR3 spells CASSQRTGVDEQYF. The CDR3 DNA sequence: TGTGCCAGCAGCCAACGGACAGGGGTCGACGAGCAGTACTTC.

The J gene is TRBJ2-7, the V gene TRBV4-1, with D unresolved. Deletions cut 0 bases from V and 3 bases from J, with 9 bases between. Germline V gene lookup returns CDR1 MGHRA and CDR2 YSYEKL. The CDR3 runs 14 residues. This chain's CDR3 is CASSQDTRFYEQYF. The CDR3 coding sequence is TGCGCCAGCAGCCAAGACACACGCTTCTACGAGCAGTACTTC.